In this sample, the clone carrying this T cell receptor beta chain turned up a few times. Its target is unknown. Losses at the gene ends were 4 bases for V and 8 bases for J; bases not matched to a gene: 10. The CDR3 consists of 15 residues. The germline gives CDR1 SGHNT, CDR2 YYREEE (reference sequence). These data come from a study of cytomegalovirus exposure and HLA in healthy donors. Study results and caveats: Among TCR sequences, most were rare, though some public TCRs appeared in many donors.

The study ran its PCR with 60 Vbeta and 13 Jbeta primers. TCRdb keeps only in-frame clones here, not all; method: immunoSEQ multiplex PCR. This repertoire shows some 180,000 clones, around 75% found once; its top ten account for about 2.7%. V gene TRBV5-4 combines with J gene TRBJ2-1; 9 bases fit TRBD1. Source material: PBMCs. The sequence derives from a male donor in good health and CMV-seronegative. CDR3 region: CASSPTPGQGHEQFF. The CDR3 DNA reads TGTGCCAGCAGCCCGACCCCGGGACAGGGACATGAGCAGTTCTTC.